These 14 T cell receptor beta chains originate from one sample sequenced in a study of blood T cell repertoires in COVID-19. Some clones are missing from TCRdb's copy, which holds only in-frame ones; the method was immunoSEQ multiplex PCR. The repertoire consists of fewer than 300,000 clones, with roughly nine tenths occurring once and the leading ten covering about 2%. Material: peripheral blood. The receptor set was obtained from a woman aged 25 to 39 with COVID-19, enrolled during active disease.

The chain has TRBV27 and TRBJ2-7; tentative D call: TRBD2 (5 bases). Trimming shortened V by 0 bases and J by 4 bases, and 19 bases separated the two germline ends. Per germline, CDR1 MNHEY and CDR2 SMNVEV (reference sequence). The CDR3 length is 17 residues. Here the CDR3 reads CASSLSVNPRGLYEQYF. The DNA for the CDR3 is TGTGCCAGCAGTTTATCGGTGAATCCCAGAGGGCTGTACGAGCAGTACTTC.

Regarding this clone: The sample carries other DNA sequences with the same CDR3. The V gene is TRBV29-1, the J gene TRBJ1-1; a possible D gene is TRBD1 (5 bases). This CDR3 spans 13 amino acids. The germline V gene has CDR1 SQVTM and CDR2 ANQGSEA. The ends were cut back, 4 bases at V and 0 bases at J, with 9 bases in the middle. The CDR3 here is CSVVRQLNTEAFF. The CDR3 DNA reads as TGCAGCGTTGTTAGACAGTTGAACACTGAAGCTTTCTTT. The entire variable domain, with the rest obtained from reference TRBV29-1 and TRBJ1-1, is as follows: SAVISQKPSRDICQRGTSLTIQCQVDSQVTMMFWYRQQPGQSLTLIATANQGSEATYESGFVIDKFPISRPNLTFSTLTVSNMSPEDSSIYLCSVVRQLNTEAFFGQGTRLTVV.

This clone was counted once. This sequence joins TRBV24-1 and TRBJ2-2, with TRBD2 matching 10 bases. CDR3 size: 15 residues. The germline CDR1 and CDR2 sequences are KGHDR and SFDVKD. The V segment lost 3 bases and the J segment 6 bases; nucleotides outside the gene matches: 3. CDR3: CATSDASGSAGELFF. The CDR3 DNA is TGTGCCACCAGTGATGCTAGCGGGAGTGCCGGGGAGCTGTTTTTT.

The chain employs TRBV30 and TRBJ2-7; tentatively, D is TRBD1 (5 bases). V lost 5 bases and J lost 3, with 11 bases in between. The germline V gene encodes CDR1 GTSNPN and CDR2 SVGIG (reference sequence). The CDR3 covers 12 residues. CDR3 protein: CAWDRQGYEQYF. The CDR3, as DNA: TGTGCCTGGGATAGGCAGGGCTACGAGCAGTACTTC.

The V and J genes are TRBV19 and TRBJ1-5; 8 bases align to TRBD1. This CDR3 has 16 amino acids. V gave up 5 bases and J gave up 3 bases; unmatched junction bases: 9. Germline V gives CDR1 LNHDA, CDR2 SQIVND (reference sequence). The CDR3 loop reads CASSPGQGGFNQPQHF. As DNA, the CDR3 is TGTGCCAGTAGTCCCGGACAGGGAGGATTCAATCAGCCCCAGCATTTT.

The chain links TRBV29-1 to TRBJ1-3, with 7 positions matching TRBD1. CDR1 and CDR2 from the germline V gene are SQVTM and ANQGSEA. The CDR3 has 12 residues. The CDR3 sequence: CSFRGSGNTIYF. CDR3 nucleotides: TGCAGTTTCAGGGGGTCTGGAAACACCATATATTTT.

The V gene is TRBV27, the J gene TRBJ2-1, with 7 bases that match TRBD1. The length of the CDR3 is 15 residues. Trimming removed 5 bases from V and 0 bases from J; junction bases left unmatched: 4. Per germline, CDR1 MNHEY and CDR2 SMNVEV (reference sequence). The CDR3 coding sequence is TGTGCCAGCAGTAGGGGACAGACCTCCTACAATGAGCAGTTCTTC. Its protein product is CASSRGQTSYNEQFF.

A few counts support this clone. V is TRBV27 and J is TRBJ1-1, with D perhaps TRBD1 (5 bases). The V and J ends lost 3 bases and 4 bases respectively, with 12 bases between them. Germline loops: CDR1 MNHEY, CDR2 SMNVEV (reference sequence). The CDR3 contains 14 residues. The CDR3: CASSLSGGSTEAFF. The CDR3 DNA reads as TGTGCCAGCAGTTTGAGCGGGGGGTCCACTGAAGCTTTCTTT.

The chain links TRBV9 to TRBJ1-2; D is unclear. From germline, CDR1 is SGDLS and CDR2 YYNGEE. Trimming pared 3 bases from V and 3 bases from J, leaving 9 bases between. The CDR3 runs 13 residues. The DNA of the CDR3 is TGTGCCAGCAGCGATCTCGTCCACTATGGCTACACCTTC. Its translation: CASSDLVHYGYTF.

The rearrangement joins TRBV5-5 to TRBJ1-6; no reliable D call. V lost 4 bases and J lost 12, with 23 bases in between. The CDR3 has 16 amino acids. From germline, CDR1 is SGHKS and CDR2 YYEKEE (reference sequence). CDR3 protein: CASSASGPLGGLPLHF. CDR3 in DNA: TGTGCCAGCAGCGCGAGCGGACCACTGGGTGGTTTACCCCTCCACTTT.

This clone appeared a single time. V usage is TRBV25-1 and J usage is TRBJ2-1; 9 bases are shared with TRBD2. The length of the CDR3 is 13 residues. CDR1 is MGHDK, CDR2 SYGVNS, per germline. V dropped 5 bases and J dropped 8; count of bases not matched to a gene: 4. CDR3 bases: TGTGCCAGCAGTCTAGCGGGACGGGATGAGCAGTTCTTC. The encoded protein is CASSLAGRDEQFF.

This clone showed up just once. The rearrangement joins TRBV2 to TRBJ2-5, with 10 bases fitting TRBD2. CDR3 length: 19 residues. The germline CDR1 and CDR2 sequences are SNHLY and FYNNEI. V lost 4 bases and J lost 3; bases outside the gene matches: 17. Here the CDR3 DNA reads TGTGCCAGCAGTGTTCCCCGGACTAGCGGTAAACACAAGGAAGAGACCCAGTACTTC. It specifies CASSVPRTSGKHKEETQYF.

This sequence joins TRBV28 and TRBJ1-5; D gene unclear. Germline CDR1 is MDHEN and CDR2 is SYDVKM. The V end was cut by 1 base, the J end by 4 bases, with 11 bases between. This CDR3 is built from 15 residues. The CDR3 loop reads CASSLFRGANQPQHF. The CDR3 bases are TGTGCCAGCAGTTTATTCCGGGGAGCTAATCAGCCCCAGCATTTT. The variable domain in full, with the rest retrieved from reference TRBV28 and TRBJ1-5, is DVKVTQSSRYLVKRTGEKVFLECVQDMDHENMFWYRQDPGLGLRLIYFSYDVKMKEKGDIPEGYSVSREKKERFSLILESASTNQTSMYLCASSLFRGANQPQHFGDGTRLSIL.

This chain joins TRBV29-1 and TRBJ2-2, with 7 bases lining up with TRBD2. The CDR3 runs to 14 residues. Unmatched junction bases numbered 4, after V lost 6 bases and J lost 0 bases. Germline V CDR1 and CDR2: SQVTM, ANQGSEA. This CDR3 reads CSVSSGANTGELFF. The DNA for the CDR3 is TGCAGCGTCTCTAGCGGAGCGAACACCGGGGAGCTGTTTTTT.